Included here is one T cell receptor beta chain sequence, with context. The antigen it binds to is not known. Within one base of it there is no much larger clone, and no base qualities were kept. This sample stems from a study of blood T cell repertoires in COVID-19 (dated by TCRdb to 2020 to 2022). At the level of the whole study: Samples from collaborators originated in the United States, Italy and Spain and spanned both the acute and convalescent phases of COVID-19. The prospective study material was composed of cDNA or gDNA derived from T cells, B-cell-depleted T cells, or PBMCs. Subjects who had been exposed to COVID-19, were actively infected with it, or had recovered from it provided the deeply sampled blood TCRbeta repertoires that made up the dataset. The sample metadata nearly always contained a de-identified subject ID, COVID-19 status, age in years and sex. Where HLA class I and class II types were available, the types were taken from metadata supplied by the sample provider, not from assay-based typing. The samples were drawn from the first 160 participants of the ongoing ImmuneRACE study and from about 1,200 subjects provided by 6 global collaborators. The repertoires were released in a freely available public database intended as a resource for research on the immune response to SARS-CoV-2. Here is what the overall study found, with its caveats: The quantity of clinical and demographic metadata differed by source and by participant and was supplied without curation.

CDR1 SGHRS and CDR2 YFSETQ were looked up in the germline V gene. The junction shows trimming of 4 bases on V and 0 bases on J, and the gene matches do not reach 10 bases of it. The CDR3, from cysteine to phenylalanine, totals 16 residues. Of the read, only the CDR3 DNA is kept; its 48 bases are in frame from base 1. TCRbeta CDR3 regions were amplified from genomic DNA by means of the immunoSEQ Assay, a bias-controlled multiplex PCR. Per the authors' processing: The number of nucleated cells in each sample was estimated by amplification of reference gene primers within the assay. Sequence reads were collapsed and filtered to measure the absolute abundance of every unique TCRbeta CDR3 rearrangement. For each sample, productive Simpson clonality was calculated by taking the square root of Simpson's diversity index across productive rearrangements. TCRdb limited this immuneACCESS table to in-frame rearrangements with V and J called. A share of clones is missing; checked studies link under half to unresolved V genes, and the rest is unexplained. That table gives V, J and clone size, and the DNA gave D and trimming. The sample table records some 250,000 clones; approximately 86% of these occur just once. The ten largest account for about 2.9% of the sample.

Another Seattle source contributed samples from volunteer blood donors who had recovered from COVID-19. Collaborating institutions collected whole blood in K2EDTA tubes following their own protocols. For TCRbeta analysis, collaborator samples were shipped as frozen whole blood, as isolated PBMCs, or as DNA extracted from either sample type. Sequenced input: peripheral blood. This chain joins TRBV5-1 to TRBJ2-7; a stretch of 7 junction bases matches TRBD1. The TCR sequence derives from a woman aged 30 to 39 who had recovered from COVID-19. The sequenced DNA: TGCGCCAGCAGCCTCGCCTTCCGGGACAGCTCCTACGAGCAGTACTTC. The resulting protein is CASSLAFRDSSYEQYF.